Listed here are 15 T cell receptor beta chains from one sample, sequenced in a study of CD8 T cells in ankylosing spondylitis. One entry per CDR3 protein, called by TCRdb with MiXCR from the 5' RACE reads. The table includes around 150,000 distinct CDR3 sequences, roughly 10% detected once. The sequencing sample was made of blood, either unsorted or a sorted T cell fraction (not recorded which). The receptors stem from a male donor with ankylosing spondylitis or in good health (not recorded which).

This chain connects TRBV7-2 to TRBJ2-2; 9 nucleotides match TRBD2. Germline V gives CDR1 SGHTA, CDR2 FQGNSA. With 6 bases clipped from V and 4 bases from J, the junction kept 12 bases outside the gene matches. CDR3 size: 17 residues. The CDR3 loop is CASSLEASGDGTGELFF. The CDR3 DNA is TGTGCCAGCAGTCTAGAGGCTAGCGGGGACGGCACCGGGGAGCTGTTTTTT.

This clonotype was detected many times. This chain connects TRBV12-3 or TRBV12-4 to TRBJ1-2; no reliable D call. V gave up 3 bases and J gave up 4 bases, with 9 bases separating them. The CDR3 consists of 13 residues. The CDR3 DNA reads TGTGCCAGCAGTTTTAGGGAAGCCTATGGCTACACCTTC. Residues: CASSFREAYGYTF.

Many counts were recorded for this clonotype. The chain employs TRBV2 and TRBJ2-7; tentatively, D is TRBD2 (5 bases). Trimming left V 3 bases short and J 7 bases short, with 7 bases between. CDR3 size: 11 residues. Germline V gives CDR1 SNHLY, CDR2 FYNNEI. CDR3 nucleotides: TGTGCCAGCAGTGATCCGGGGGAGCAGTACTTC. Protein sequence: CASSDPGEQYF.

On this clonotype: An end of the junction does not agree with germline; a read error may underlie this. The chain joins TRBV7-2 to TRBJ1-1; D not resolved. CDR1 SGHTA and CDR2 FQGNSA come from the germline V gene. The CDR3 is 15 residues long. The CDR3 reads CANSSRTGKNTEAFF. The CDR3 bases are TGTGCCAACAGCTCTCGGACCGGGAAGAACACTGAAGCTTTCTTT. Looking up the rest from reference TRBV7-2 and TRBJ1-1 gives the full variable domain: GAGVSQSPSNKVTEKGKDVELRCDPISGHTALYWYRQSLGQGLEFLIYFQGNSAPDKSGLPSDRFSAERTGGSVSTLTIQRTQQEDSAVYLCANSSRTGKNTEAFFGQGTRLTVV.

In regard to this clonotype: A single base separates this from a much larger clone, so it may be a read error. V is TRBV27 and J is TRBJ2-2; the D gene is possibly TRBD2 (5 bases). Germline CDR1 is MNHEY and CDR2 is SMNVEV (reference sequence). V was shortened by 8 bases and J by 3 bases, with 13 bases between the two germline ends. This CDR3 comprises 14 residues. CDR3 loop: CASEVRVDTGELFF. The CDR3 DNA reads TGTGCCAGCGAAGTGCGGGTTGACACCGGGGAGCTGTTTTTT.

This clonotype was recorded at least ten times. The genes are TRBV28 and TRBJ2-3; D might be TRBD1 (6 bases). V dropped 6 bases and J dropped 1 base, with 14 bases sitting between them. The germline V gene has CDR1 MDHEN and CDR2 SYDVKM. The CDR3 runs to 15 residues. The CDR3 here is CASSRGGVGTDTQYF. CDR3 sequence (DNA): TGTGCCAGCAGCCGAGGGGGAGTAGGCACAGATACGCAGTATTTT.

This clonotype was counted at least ten times. The chain uses TRBV27 and TRBJ1-1; D is perhaps TRBD1 (6 bases). This CDR3 has 15 residues. Per germline, CDR1 MNHEY and CDR2 SMNVEV (reference sequence). V lost 6 bases, J lost 4 bases, and 18 bases lay in between. The DNA for the CDR3 is TGTGCCAGCAGCTTCCAAAGGGGGGTCCCCACTGAAGCTTTCTTT. This translates into CASSFQRGVPTEAFF.

The chain is built from TRBV2 and TRBJ2-7, with D perhaps matching TRBD1 (5 bases). CDR3 size: 16 residues. V was shortened by 6 bases and J by 5 bases, with 23 bases between the two germline ends. Per the germline V gene, CDR1 is SNHLY and CDR2 is FYNNEI. The CDR3: CASSAYYGASYDEQYF. Here the CDR3 DNA reads TGTGCCAGCAGCGCCTATTATGGGGCCTCGTACGACGAGCAGTACTTC.

In its sample, this clonotype was seen many times. The J gene is TRBJ1-3, the V gene TRBV5-1; D unresolved. The V gene lost 0 bases and the J gene lost 4 bases, with 14 bases spanning the gap. The CDR3 extends over 16 amino acids. CDR1 and CDR2 from the germline V gene are SGHRS and YFSETQ. CDR3 protein: CASSLETPGAGNTIYF. In DNA, the CDR3 is TGCGCCAGCAGCTTGGAGACTCCTGGAGCAGGAAACACCATATATTTT.

Ten or more counts support this clonotype. The chain carries TRBV5-1 and TRBJ2-1, with D unresolved. Between the trimmed V and J ends, which lost 2 bases and 5 bases, there was a span of 8 bases. CDR1 and CDR2 from the germline V gene are SGHRS and YFSETQ. The length of the CDR3 is 13 residues. CDR3 sequence: CASSFGSNNEQFF. In DNA form, the CDR3 reads TGCGCCAGCAGCTTCGGGTCGAACAATGAGCAGTTCTTC.

In this sample, this clonotype turned up a few times. The V call is TRBV11-3, the J call TRBJ2-3; no clear D. The CDR3 is made up of 14 amino acids. V gave up 1 base and J gave up 2 bases, with 7 bases separating them. Germline-derived CDR1 and CDR2 are SGHNT and YENEEA. The CDR3 here is CASSLGTATDTQYF. CDR3 sequence (DNA): TGTGCCAGCAGCTTAGGAACGGCCACAGATACGCAGTATTTT.

About this clonotype: This may be a read error, as it is one base from a much larger clone. The chain couples TRBV5-1 to TRBJ2-1; tentatively, D is TRBD2 (5 bases). CDR1 and CDR2 from the germline V gene are SGHRS and YFSETQ. This CDR3 has 14 amino acids. CDR3 residues: CTSSLRATFNEQFF. The CDR3 DNA reads as TGCACCAGCAGCTTGAGGGCCACCTTCAATGAGCAGTTCTTC.

In the case of this clonotype: This may arise from a read error, as a much more abundant clone is one base away. The CDR3 sequence: CASSQATLRYQQYF. DNA of the CDR3: TGTGCCAGCAGCCAAGCGACCCTAAGGTACCAGCAGTACTTC. The V and J genes are TRBV3-1 and TRBJ2-7; D gene uncertain. The germline V gene has CDR1 LGHDT and CDR2 YNNKEL (reference sequence). Trimming cost V 1 base and J 8 bases, with 15 bases left between them. This CDR3 contains 14 residues.

This clonotype was observed a few times. The rearrangement uses TRBV20-1 and TRBJ1-5; 9 nucleotides align to TRBD1. The germline gives CDR1 DFQATT, CDR2 SNEGSKA (reference sequence). This CDR3 has 13 residues. J lost 4 bases, V lost 8 bases, and 6 bases had no gene match. The DNA of the CDR3 is TGCAGTACTACAGGGGGCCTTAATCAGCCCCAGCATTTT. Translated, it gives CSTTGGLNQPQHF.

V and J are TRBV12-3 or TRBV12-4 and TRBJ1-1; D remains ambiguous. The CDR3 length is 13 residues. Trimming stripped 6 bases from V and 4 bases from J, with 12 bases between. The CDR3 nucleotides read TGTGCCAGCAGCTCCACGAGGGCCACTGAAGCTTTCTTT. It is translated as CASSSTRATEAFF.